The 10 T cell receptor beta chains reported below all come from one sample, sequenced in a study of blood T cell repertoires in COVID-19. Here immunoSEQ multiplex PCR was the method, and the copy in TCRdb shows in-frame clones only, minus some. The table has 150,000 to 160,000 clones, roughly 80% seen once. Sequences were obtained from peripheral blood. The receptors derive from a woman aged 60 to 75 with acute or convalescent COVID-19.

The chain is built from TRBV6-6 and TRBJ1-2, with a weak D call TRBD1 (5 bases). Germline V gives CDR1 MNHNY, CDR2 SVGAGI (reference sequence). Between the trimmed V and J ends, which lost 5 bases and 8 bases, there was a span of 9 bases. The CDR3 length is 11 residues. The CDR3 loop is CASSPGGGYTF. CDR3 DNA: TGTGCCAGCAGTCCCGGGGGGGGCTACACCTTC.

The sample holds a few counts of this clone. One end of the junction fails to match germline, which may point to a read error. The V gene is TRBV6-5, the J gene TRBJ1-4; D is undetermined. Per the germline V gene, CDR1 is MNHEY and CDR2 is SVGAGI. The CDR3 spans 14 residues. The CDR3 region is CASTYSATNEKLFF. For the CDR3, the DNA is TGTGCCAGCACTTACTCCGCAACTAATGAAAAACTGTTTTTT.

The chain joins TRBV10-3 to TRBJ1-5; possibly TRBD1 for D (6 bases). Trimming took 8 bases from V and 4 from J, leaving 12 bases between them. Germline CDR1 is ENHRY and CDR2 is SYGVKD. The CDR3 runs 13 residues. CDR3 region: CAIGRDTNQPQHF. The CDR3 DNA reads TGTGCCATCGGCCGGGACACAAATCAGCCCCAGCATTTT.

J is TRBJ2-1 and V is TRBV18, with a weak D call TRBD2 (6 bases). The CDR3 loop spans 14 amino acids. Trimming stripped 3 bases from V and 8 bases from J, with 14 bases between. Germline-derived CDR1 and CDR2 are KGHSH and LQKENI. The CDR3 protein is CASSPSGALYEQFF. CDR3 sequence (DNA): TGTGCCAGCTCACCTAGCGGCGCCTTATATGAGCAGTTCTTC.

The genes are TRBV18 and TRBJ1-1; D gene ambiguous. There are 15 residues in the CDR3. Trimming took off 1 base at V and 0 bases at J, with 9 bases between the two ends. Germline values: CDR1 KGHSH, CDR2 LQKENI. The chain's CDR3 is CASSPQVDLNTEAFF. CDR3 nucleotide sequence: TGTGCCAGCTCACCACAAGTAGATCTGAACACTGAAGCTTTCTTT.

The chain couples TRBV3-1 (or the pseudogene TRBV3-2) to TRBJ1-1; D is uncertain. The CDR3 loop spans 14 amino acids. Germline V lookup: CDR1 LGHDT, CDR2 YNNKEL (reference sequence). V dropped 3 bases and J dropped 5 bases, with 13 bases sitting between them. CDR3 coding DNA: TGTGCCAGCAGCCAGGAAGGGAGTCTAACTGAAGCTTTCTTT. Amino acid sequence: CASSQEGSLTEAFF.

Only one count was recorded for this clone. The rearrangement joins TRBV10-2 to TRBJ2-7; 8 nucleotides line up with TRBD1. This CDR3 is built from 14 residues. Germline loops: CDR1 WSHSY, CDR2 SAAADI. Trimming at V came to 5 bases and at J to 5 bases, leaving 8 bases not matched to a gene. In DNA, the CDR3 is TGCGCCAGCAGTAGATACAGGGGGAGCGACGAGCAGTACGTC. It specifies CASSRYRGSDEQYV.

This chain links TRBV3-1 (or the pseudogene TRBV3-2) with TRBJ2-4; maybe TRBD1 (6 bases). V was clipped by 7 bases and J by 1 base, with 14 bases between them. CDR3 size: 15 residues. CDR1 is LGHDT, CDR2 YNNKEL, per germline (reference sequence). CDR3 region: CASNSMGAAKNIQYF. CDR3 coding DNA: TGTGCCAGCAATTCCATGGGGGCGGCCAAAAACATTCAGTACTTC.

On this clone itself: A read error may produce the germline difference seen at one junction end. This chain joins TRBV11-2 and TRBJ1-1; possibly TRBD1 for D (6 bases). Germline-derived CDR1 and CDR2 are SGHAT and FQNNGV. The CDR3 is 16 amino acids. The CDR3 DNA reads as TGTGCCAGCAGCTTAGGGGCAGGGGATGTGAACGCTGAAGCTTTCTTT. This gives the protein CASSLGAGDVNAEAFF.

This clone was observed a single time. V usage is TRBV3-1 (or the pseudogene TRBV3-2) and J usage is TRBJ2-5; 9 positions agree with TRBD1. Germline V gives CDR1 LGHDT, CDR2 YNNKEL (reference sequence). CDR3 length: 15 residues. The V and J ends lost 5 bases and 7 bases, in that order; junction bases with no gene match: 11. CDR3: CASSVGGQGSWTQYF. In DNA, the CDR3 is TGTGCCAGCAGCGTTGGGGGACAGGGATCCTGGACCCAGTACTTC.